This passage covers 17 T cell receptor beta chains from one sample sequenced in a study of cytomegalovirus exposure and HLA in healthy donors. 13 Jbeta primers and 60 Vbeta primers were used for the PCR. TCRdb keeps only in-frame clones here, not all; method: immunoSEQ multiplex PCR. The profile shows about 150,000 clones, less than 65% of them singletons. Material: PBMCs. The receptor set was obtained from a woman aged 25 to 39 in good health and CMV-seropositive.

This clone turned up a few times. Compared with germline, one end of the junction differs, possibly owing to a read error. This chain uses TRBV27 with TRBJ2-6, with D maybe TRBD1 (5 bases). The CDR3 has 13 amino acids. CDR1 and CDR2 (germline): MNHEY, SMNVEV (reference sequence). The CDR3 DNA follows: TGTGCCGGCAGGGCTTCTGGGGCCAACGTCCTGACTTTC. Its translation is CAGRASGANVLTF.

The J gene is TRBJ1-5, the V gene TRBV7-8; unclear D gene. Germline loops: CDR1 SGHVS, CDR2 FQNEAQ. This CDR3 contains 16 residues. Trimming removed 2 bases from V and 1 base from J, with 12 bases in between. The DNA of the CDR3 is TGTGCCAGCAGCTTACTCTCCGGGGTAAGCAATCAGCCCCAGCATTTT. Translated: CASSLLSGVSNQPQHF.

The chain recombines TRBV5-1 with TRBJ1-2; no clear D. Trimming took 0 bases from V and 4 from J, leaving 4 bases between them. CDR3 length: 12 residues. Germline V gene lookup returns CDR1 SGHRS and CDR2 YFSETQ. CDR3 loop: CASSLGLYGYTF. The CDR3 coding sequence is TGCGCCAGCAGCTTGGGTCTCTATGGCTACACCTTC.

The chain employs TRBV19 and TRBJ2-7, with D possibly matching TRBD2 (6 bases). CDR1 and CDR2 (germline): LNHDA, SQIVND (reference sequence). Trimming took 1 base from V and 4 from J, leaving 14 bases between them. This CDR3 region has 15 residues. CDR3 sequence reads: CASSIVGGNLYEQYF. The CDR3 DNA reads TGTGCCAGTAGTATAGTAGGCGGGAACCTGTACGAGCAGTACTTC.

This sequence joins TRBV7-9 and TRBJ1-2, with TRBD1 matching over 7 bases. Germline V gives CDR1 SEHNR, CDR2 FQNEAQ (reference sequence). Trimming removed 5 bases from V and 4 bases from J; junction bases left unmatched: 7. The CDR3 has 14 amino acids. The DNA of the CDR3 is TGTGCCAGCAGCCAGACAGGGTTCGGCTATGGCTACACCTTC. It encodes CASSQTGFGYGYTF.

The chain links TRBV6-5 to TRBJ2-5; a weak D match, TRBD2 (6 bases). CDR1 is MNHEY, CDR2 SVGAGI, per germline. CDR3 size: 14 residues. The V and J ends lost 6 bases and 5 bases respectively, with 16 bases between them. CDR3 loop: CASSRGMLAETQYF. The CDR3 bases are TGTGCCAGCAGCCGCGGAATGCTAGCGGAGACCCAGTACTTC.

This chain connects TRBV5-1 to TRBJ2-2; 10 bases fit TRBD1. After removal of 4 bases from V and 5 bases from J, the junction contained 8 bases not matched to a gene. CDR3 length: 16 residues. CDR1 SGHRS and CDR2 YFSETQ come from the germline V gene. The CDR3 sequence is CASSLRDRGRTGELFF. For the CDR3, the DNA is TGCGCCAGCAGCCTCCGGGACAGGGGCCGAACCGGGGAGCTGTTTTTT.

This rearrangement joins TRBV6-1 to TRBJ2-7, with D uncertain. Germline V gene data show CDR1 as MNHNS and CDR2 as SASEGT. V lost 7 bases, J lost 6 bases, and 10 bases lay in between. The CDR3 runs to 11 residues. Here the CDR3 DNA reads TGTGCCAGCACGACTGATCTCGAGCAGTACTTC. Its translation: CASTTDLEQYF.

The V call is TRBV5-1, the J call TRBJ1-5; 7 bases agree with TRBD1. Per germline, CDR1 SGHRS and CDR2 YFSETQ. The CDR3 runs 15 residues. With 0 bases clipped from V and 3 bases from J, the junction kept 3 bases outside the gene matches. The CDR3 nucleotides read TGCGCCAGCAGCTTGGGACAGGGACCCAATCAGCCCCAGCATTTT. It translates to CASSLGQGPNQPQHF.

This sequence joins TRBV5-1 and TRBJ1-2; D gene ambiguous. Germline lookup yields CDR1 SGHRS and CDR2 YFSETQ. The V end was cut by 1 base, the J end by 4 bases, with 11 bases between. The CDR3 extends over 14 amino acids. The CDR3 protein is CASSLMRLVYGYTF. The CDR3 region has the DNA TGCGCCAGCAGCTTGATGCGTCTGGTCTATGGCTACACCTTC.

The chain carries TRBV6-1 and TRBJ1-1; TRBD1 is a possible D gene (5 bases). Trimming took off 7 bases at V and 4 bases at J, with 19 bases between the two ends. This CDR3 is built from 15 residues. Germline CDR1 MNHNS, CDR2 SASEGT. DNA of the CDR3: TGTGCCAGCATTCCCGGGACTTCGGCGGGCACTGAAGCTTTCTTT. Its translation is CASIPGTSAGTEAFF.

The chain carries TRBV10-2 and TRBJ1-1; D is perhaps TRBD1 (6 bases). With 6 bases removed from V and 1 base from J, the gap between germline ends came to 12 bases. The CDR3 is 14 residues long. Germline values: CDR1 WSHSY, CDR2 SAAADI. CDR3 residues: CASRPGTTNTEAFF. CDR3 DNA sequence: TGCGCCAGCAGGCCCGGGACAACGAACACTGAAGCTTTCTTT.

In its sample, this clone was seen once. The J gene is TRBJ1-5, the V gene TRBV28; D is perhaps TRBD1 (5 bases). The ends were cut back, 7 bases at V and 0 bases at J, with 22 bases in the middle. The germline CDR1 and CDR2 sequences are MDHEN and SYDVKM. The CDR3 loop spans 18 amino acids. The CDR3: CASIAGPDRVYSNQPQHF. CDR3 sequence (DNA): TGTGCCAGCATCGCGGGACCAGACAGAGTTTATAGCAATCAGCCCCAGCATTTT.

This sequence joins TRBV7-6 and TRBJ1-3, with D maybe TRBD1 (5 bases). The CDR3 length is 16 residues. CDR1 is SGHVS, CDR2 FNYEAQ, per germline. Trimming took 2 bases from V and 3 from J, leaving 14 bases between them. The CDR3 here is CASSLSRVSGGNTIYF. DNA for the CDR3: TGTGCCAGCAGCTTAAGCAGGGTTTCTGGTGGAAACACCATATATTTT.

The V and J genes are TRBV29-1 and TRBJ2-5; 9 nucleotides line up with TRBD2. The J call may be faulty, since TRBJ2-7 better matches the DNA end. The CDR3 has 11 residues. The germline gives CDR1 SQVTM, CDR2 ANQGSEA. CDR3 loop: CSVVLAGEQYF. The CDR3 DNA is TGCAGCGTTGTACTAGCGGGCGAGCAGTACTTC.

The V and J genes are TRBV6-1 and TRBJ2-7; D is perhaps TRBD2 (7 bases). Trimming pared 7 bases from V and 2 bases from J, leaving 12 bases between. Germline CDR1 is MNHNS and CDR2 is SASEGT. There are 13 residues in the CDR3. This chain's CDR3 is CASMRGLTYEQYF. CDR3 DNA: TGTGCCAGCATGCGGGGGCTAACCTACGAGCAGTACTTC.

This clone was observed a single time. V gene TRBV19 combines with J gene TRBJ1-2, with 10 positions matching TRBD1. Germline assignment: CDR1 LNHDA and CDR2 SQIVND (reference sequence). The CDR3 runs 16 residues. J was trimmed by 6 bases and V by 5 bases; bases with no gene match: 12. The CDR3 is CASSRDRGVPTNGYTF. For the CDR3, the DNA is TGTGCCAGTAGTCGGGACAGGGGAGTCCCAACTAATGGCTACACCTTC.